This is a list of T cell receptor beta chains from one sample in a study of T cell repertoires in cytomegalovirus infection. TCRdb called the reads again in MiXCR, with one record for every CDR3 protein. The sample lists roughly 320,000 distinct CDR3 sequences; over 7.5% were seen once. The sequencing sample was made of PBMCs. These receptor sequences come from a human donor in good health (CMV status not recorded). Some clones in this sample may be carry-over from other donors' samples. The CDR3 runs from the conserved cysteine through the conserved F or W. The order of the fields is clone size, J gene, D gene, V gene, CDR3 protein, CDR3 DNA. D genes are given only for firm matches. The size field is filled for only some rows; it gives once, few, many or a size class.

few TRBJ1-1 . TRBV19 CASSGGQMNTEAFF TGTGCCAGTAGTGGGGGACAAATGAACACTGAAGCTTTCTTT
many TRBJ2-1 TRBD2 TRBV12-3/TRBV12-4 CASRPLALGEQFF TGTGCCAGCAGACCACTAGCGCTCGGTGAGCAGTTCTTC
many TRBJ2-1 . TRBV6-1 CASSERGQWGEQFF TGTGCCAGCAGTGAGCGGGGGCAATGGGGTGAGCAGTTCTTC
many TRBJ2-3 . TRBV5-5 CASTSGRVGSDTQYF TGTGCCAGCACCTCAGGCCGGGTTGGGTCAGATACGCAGTATTTT
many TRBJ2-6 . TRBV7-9 CASSLSDSGANVLTF TGTGCCAGCAGCTTATCGGACTCTGGGGCCAACGTCCTGACTTTC
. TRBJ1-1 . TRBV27 CASSSGVRTEAFF TGTGCCAGCAGCTCAGGGGTACGAACTGAAGCTTTCTTT
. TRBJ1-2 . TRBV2 CASPDRRGAHGYTF TGTGCCAGCCCGGATCGACGGGGGGCTCATGGCTACACCTTC
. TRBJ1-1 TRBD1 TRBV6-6 CASSADRTVEAFF TGTGCCAGCAGTGCGGACAGGACCGTTGAAGCTTTCTTT
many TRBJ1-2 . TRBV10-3 CAISGSNVRRFEIGGYTF TGTGCCATCAGTGGCAGCAATGTCAGGCGGTTCGAAATAGGAGGCTACACCTTC
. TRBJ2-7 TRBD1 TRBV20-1 CSAREDRANEQYF TGCAGTGCTAGAGAGGACAGGGCTAACGAGCAGTACTTC
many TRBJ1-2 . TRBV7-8 CASSLDFFGYTF TGTGCCAGCAGCTTAGATTTTTTTGGCTACACCTTC
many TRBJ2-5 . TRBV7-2 CASSPGFESETQYF TGTGCCAGCAGCCCCGGTTTTGAATCAGAGACCCAGTACTTC
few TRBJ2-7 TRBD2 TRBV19 CASSGRRSSGENYEQYF TGTGCCAGTAGTGGACGGCGGTCTAGCGGGGAGAACTACGAGCAGTACTTC
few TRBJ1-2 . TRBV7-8 CASSLGLIQPYGYTF TGTGCCAGCAGCTTAGGCCTGATCCAACCCTATGGCTACACCTTC
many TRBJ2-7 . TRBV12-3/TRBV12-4 CASSSNSLRNEQYF TGTGCCAGCAGTTCCAACAGTTTGAGGAACGAGCAGTACTTC
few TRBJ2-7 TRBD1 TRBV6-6 CASSHTGTVYEQYF TGTGCCAGCAGTCATACTGGGACAGTCTACGAGCAGTACTTC
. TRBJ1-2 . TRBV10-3 CAISEDKGGYGYTF TGTGCCATCAGTGAAGACAAGGGCGGCTATGGCTACACCTTC
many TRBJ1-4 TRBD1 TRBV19 CASKDRSSAATNEKLFF TGTGCCAGTAAGGACAGGAGTAGTGCCGCAACTAATGAAAAACTGTTTTTT
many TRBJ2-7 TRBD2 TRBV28 CASRGERAGTYEQYF TGTGCCAGCAGGGGAGAGAGAGCGGGAACCTACGAGCAGTACTTC
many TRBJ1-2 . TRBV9 CASSVGDKARRGYGYTF TGTGCCAGCAGCGTAGGGGACAAGGCAAGGCGCGGCTATGGCTACACCTTC
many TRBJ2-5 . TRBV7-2 CASSLATGRQETQYF TGTGCCAGCAGCTTAGCGACGGGGCGGCAAGAGACCCAGTACTTC
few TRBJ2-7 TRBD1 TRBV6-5 CASSPWTGPYEQYF TGTGCCAGCAGTCCCTGGACAGGTCCCTACGAGCAGTACTTC
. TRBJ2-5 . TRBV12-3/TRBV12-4 CASSTPYSGTEETQYF TGTGCCAGCAGTACACCATACTCCGGGACGGAAGAGACCCAGTACTTC
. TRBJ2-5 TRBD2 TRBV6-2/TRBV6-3 CASAGVEETQYF TGTGCCAGCGCGGGAGTGGAAGAGACCCAGTACTTC
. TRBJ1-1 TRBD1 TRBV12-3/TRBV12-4 CASSLQGTELALGAFF TGTGCCAGCAGCCTTCAAGGGACAGAGCTAGCCCTTGGGGCTTTCTTT
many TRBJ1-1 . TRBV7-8 CASSLEKEAFF TGTGCCAGCAGCTTAGAGAAGGAAGCTTTCTTT
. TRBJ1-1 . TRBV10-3 CAISSFKDWMNTEAFF TGTGCCATCAGTTCGTTCAAGGACTGGATGAACACTGAAGCTTTCTTT
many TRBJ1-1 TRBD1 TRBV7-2 CASSLRGQGSTEAFF TGTGCCAGCAGCTTAAGGGGACAGGGTTCCACTGAAGCTTTCTTT
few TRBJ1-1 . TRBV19 CASSPQVGTEAFF TGTGCCAGTAGTCCGCAGGTGGGGACTGAAGCTTTCTTT
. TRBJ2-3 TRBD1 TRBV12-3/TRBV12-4 CASSLWDRGTDTQYF TGTGCCAGCAGTTTATGGGACAGAGGAACAGATACGCAGTATTTT
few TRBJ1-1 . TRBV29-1 CSVDDIRATEAFF TGCAGCGTTGACGACATAAGGGCCACTGAAGCTTTCTTT
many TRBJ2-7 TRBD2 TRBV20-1 CSARHRGLAGGKVNEQYF TGCAGTGCTAGACATAGAGGACTAGCGGGGGGGAAGGTCAACGAGCAGTACTTC
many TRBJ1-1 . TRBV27 CASSSRTGLLEAFF TGTGCCAGCAGTTCGCGCACAGGGCTGCTTGAAGCTTTCTTT
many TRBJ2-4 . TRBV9 CASSGPSGNIQYF TGTGCCAGCAGCGGTCCGTCTGGGAACATTCAGTACTTC
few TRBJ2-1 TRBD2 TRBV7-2 CASSGFAGGQNEQFF TGTGCCAGCAGCGGATTTGCGGGAGGCCAAAATGAGCAGTTCTTC
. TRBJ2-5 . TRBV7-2 CASNQQVRRPETQYF TGTGCCAGCAACCAACAGGTGCGCCGTCCGGAGACCCAGTACTTC
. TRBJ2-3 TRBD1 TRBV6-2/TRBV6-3 CASSYSPGTGVTPSTDTQYF TGTGCCAGCAGTTACTCCCCCGGGACAGGGGTTACCCCTAGCACAGATACGCAGTATTTT
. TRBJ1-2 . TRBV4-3 CASSQAGAFNGYTF TGCGCCAGCAGCCAAGCGGGGGCTTTCAATGGCTACACCTTC
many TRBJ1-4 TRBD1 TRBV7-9 CASSHNGQGAKLFF TGTGCCAGCAGCCATAACGGACAGGGTGCAAAACTGTTTTTT
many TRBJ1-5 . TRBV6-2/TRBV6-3 CASRKFSNQPQHF TGTGCCAGCAGAAAATTTAGCAATCAGCCCCAGCATTTT
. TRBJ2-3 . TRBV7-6 CASSQRAGSTDTQYF TGTGCCAGCAGCCAAAGGGCGGGCAGCACAGATACGCAGTATTTT
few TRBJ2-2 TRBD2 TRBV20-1 CSATTSGSRNTGELFF TGCAGTGCCACGACTAGCGGGAGTAGGAACACCGGGGAGCTGTTTTTT
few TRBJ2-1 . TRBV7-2 CASAPGAGEQFF TGTGCCAGCGCCCCGGGGGCCGGTGAGCAGTTCTTC
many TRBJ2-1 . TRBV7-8 CASSYRESSYNEQFF TGTGCCAGCAGTTATAGAGAGAGCTCCTACAATGAGCAGTTCTTC
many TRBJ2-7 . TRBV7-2 CASSLSSEQYF TGTGCCAGCAGCTTATCTAGCGAGCAGTACTTC
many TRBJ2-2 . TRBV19 CASKPPGTGELFF TGTGCCAGTAAACCCCCGGGCACCGGGGAGCTGTTTTTT
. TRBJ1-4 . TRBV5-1 CASSLRPTATNEKLFF TGCGCCAGCAGCCTACGACCGACCGCAACTAATGAAAAACTGTTTTTT
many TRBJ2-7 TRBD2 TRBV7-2 CASSLVFLAGATYEQYF TGTGCCAGCAGCTTAGTTTTCCTAGCGGGGGCCACCTACGAGCAGTACTTC
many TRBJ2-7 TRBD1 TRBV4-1 CASSLIDRGTYEQYF TGCGCCAGCAGCCTGATCGACAGGGGCACCTACGAGCAGTACTTC
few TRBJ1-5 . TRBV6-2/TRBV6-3 CATISRINSNQPQHF TGTGCCACCATAAGTAGGATTAATAGCAATCAGCCCCAGCATTTT
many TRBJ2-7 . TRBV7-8 CASSLDSLYEQYF TGTGCCAGCAGCCTCGACAGCCTGTACGAGCAGTACTTC
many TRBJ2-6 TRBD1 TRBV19 CASSRQTGAGANVLTF TGTGCCAGTAGTAGACAGACAGGGGCTGGGGCCAACGTCCTGACTTTC
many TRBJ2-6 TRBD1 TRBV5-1 CASSWRQGSSGANVLTF TGCGCCAGCAGCTGGAGACAGGGCTCCTCTGGGGCCAACGTCCTGACTTTC
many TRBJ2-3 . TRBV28 CASSNSAATHPYF TGTGCCAGCAGTAACTCCGCAGCCACGCACCCGTATTTT
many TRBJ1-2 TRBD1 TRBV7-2 CASSFASGGSGGYTF TGTGCCAGCAGCTTCGCCTCAGGGGGCTCGGGGGGCTACACCTTC